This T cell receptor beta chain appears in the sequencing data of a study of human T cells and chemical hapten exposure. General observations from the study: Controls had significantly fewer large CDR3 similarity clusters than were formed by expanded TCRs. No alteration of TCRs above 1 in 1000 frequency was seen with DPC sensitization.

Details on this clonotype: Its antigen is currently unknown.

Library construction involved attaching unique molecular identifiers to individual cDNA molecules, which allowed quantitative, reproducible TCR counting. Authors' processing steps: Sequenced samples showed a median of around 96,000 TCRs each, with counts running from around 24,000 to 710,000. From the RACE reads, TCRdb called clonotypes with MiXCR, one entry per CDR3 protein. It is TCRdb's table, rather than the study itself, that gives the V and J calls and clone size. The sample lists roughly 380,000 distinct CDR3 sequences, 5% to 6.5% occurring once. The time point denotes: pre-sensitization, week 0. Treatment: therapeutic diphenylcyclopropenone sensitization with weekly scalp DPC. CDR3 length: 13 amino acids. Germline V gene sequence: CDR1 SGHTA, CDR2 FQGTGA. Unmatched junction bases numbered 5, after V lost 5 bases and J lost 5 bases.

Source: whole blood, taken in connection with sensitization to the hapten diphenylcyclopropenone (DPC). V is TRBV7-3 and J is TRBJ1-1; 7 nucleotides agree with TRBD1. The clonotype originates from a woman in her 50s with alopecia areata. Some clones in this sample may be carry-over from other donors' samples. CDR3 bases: TGTGCCAGCAGCATCGACAGGGCAACTGAAGCTTTCTTT. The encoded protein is CASSIDRATEAFF.